These T cell receptor beta chains were read from a single sample in a study of T cells in Graves' hyperthyroidism and ophthalmopathy. TCRdb reprocessed the multiplex PCR reads via MiXCR and lists one record per CDR3 protein. The profile shows some 300,000 distinct CDR3 sequences, approximately 14% of them singletons. Sequencing used blood. The receptor source for this set is a woman aged 35 to 49 with Graves' hyperthyroidism. The CDR3 runs from the conserved cysteine through the conserved F or W. The D gene is left open where the match is weak. Clone sizes are given selectively: once, few, many, or a class where the clone is expanded.

DNA	CDR3	V	size	D	J
TGTGCCAGCAGACGCGGGGGACCAGGCCCAACCTATGGCTACACCTTC	CASRRGGPGPTYGYTF	TRBV27	many	NA	TRBJ1-2
TGTGCCAGCAGCTTGGTTCCGGGAGCCGAGACCAAGTACTTC	CASSLVPGAETKYF	TRBV5-5	NA	NA	TRBJ2-5
TGTGCCAGCAGACGCTACCTGGGGGAAAAACTGTTTTTT	CASRRYLGEKLFF	TRBV6-1	many	NA	TRBJ1-4
TGTGCCAGCGGATCGACAGGGGACGGCACCGGGGAGCTGTTTTTT	CASGSTGDGTGELFF	TRBV28	many	TRBD1	TRBJ2-2
TGTGCCACCAGCCGTGAGAGGGTAGTATCAGCCCAGCATTTT	CATSRERVVSAQHF	TRBV15	many	NA	TRBJ1-5
TGCGCCAGCAGCTTTGGGGGGGCTACCTATAATTCACCCCTCCACTTT	CASSFGGATYNSPLHF	TRBV5-1	few	NA	TRBJ1-6
TGTGCCAGCAGTCTGGAGTCCTATGGCTACACCTTC	CASSLESYGYTF	TRBV2	many	NA	TRBJ1-2
TGTGCCAGCAGCCTCCATACTAGCGGGAGAGGGGACAATGAGCAGTTCTTC	CASSLHTSGRGDNEQFF	TRBV7-2	many	TRBD2	TRBJ2-1
TGTGCCAGCAGTAAGACTAGCGGGGGCAGCAATGAGCAGTTCTTC	CASSKTSGGSNEQFF	TRBV2	many	TRBD2	TRBJ2-1
TGTGCCATCAGTGATTCCCAGGGGAGTGAAAAACTGTTTTTT	CAISDSQGSEKLFF	TRBV10-3	many	NA	TRBJ1-4
TGTGCCAGCAGTGGGCAGAACTCTGGGGCCAACGTCCTGACTTTC	CASSGQNSGANVLTF	TRBV2	NA	NA	TRBJ2-6
TGTGCCAGCAGGGCGAAAAACAGAGCTTTCTTT	CASRAKNRAFF	TRBV2	many	NA	TRBJ1-1
TGCAGTGCTAGAGAACACTCTGGAAACACCATATATTTT	CSAREHSGNTIYF	TRBV20-1	many	NA	TRBJ1-3
TGTGCCAGCAGCCAGACCCGGGATACGCAGTATTTT	CASSQTRDTQYF	TRBV11-2	many	NA	TRBJ2-3
TGTGCCAGCGGGGACAGGTCGAGCTCCTACGAGCAGTACTTC	CASGDRSSSYEQYF	TRBV6-2/TRBV6-3	NA	TRBD1	TRBJ2-7
TGCAGTGCCAGAACACTTAGTAATTCACCCCTCCACTTT	CSARTLSNSPLHF	TRBV20-1	few	NA	TRBJ1-6
TGTGCCAGCAGTGATCTGGGAGGGGTGGCTGAGCAGTTCTTC	CASSDLGGVAEQFF	TRBV6-1	NA	TRBD2	TRBJ2-1
TGTGCCAGCAGCTCACGGGGGAGCCAAACCGGGGAGCTGTTTTTT	CASSSRGSQTGELFF	TRBV7-2	NA	NA	TRBJ2-2
TGTGCCAGCAGTGAAGGTTCAGGTCGTTTCTATGGCTACACCTTC	CASSEGSGRFYGYTF	TRBV2	NA	NA	TRBJ1-2
TGTGCCACCGGGACAAGGGACAATTCACCCCTCCACTTT	CATGTRDNSPLHF	TRBV19	NA	NA	TRBJ1-6
TGTGCCAGTAGTCCCCCGGACAGGGGGGGAGGCAATCAGCCCCAGCATTTT	CASSPPDRGGGNQPQHF	TRBV19	many	TRBD1	TRBJ1-5
TGTGCCAGCAGCCTTCGGTCCGGGGAGCTGTTTTTT	CASSLRSGELFF	TRBV5-8	many	NA	TRBJ2-2
TGTGCCAGTCTTCAGGGAACCCAACCATTAGCTTTCTTT	CASLQGTQPLAFF	TRBV2	many	NA	TRBJ1-1
TGTGCCAGCAGTTTTAGTAGGGGCGTTGAGACCCAGCACTTC	CASSFSRGVETQHF	TRBV27	few	NA	TRBJ2-1
TGTGCCAGCTCACCAAGGACTATGAACACTGAAGCTTTCTTT	CASSPRTMNTEAFF	TRBV18	many	NA	TRBJ1-1
TGCGCCAGCAGAACGGGACTAGCGGGAACCTATGAGCAGTTCTTC	CASRTGLAGTYEQFF	TRBV5-1	few	TRBD2	TRBJ2-1
TGCAGTGCGGAAGCTAGTTTGGATGAGCAGTTCTTC	CSAEASLDEQFF	TRBV20-1	many	NA	TRBJ2-1
TGCAGTGCAATCCGGGACAGGGGTCAATATGGCTACACCTTC	CSAIRDRGQYGYTF	TRBV20-1	NA	TRBD1	TRBJ1-2
TGTGCCAGCAGCACCCATTTATACGGGATCAATGAGCAGTTCTTC	CASSTHLYGINEQFF	TRBV7-9	NA	NA	TRBJ2-1
TGTGCCAGCAGCCGGACAGGGAACAATCAGCCCCAGCATTTT	CASSRTGNNQPQHF	TRBV28	many	TRBD1	TRBJ1-5
TGTGCCACCAGCAGGGCAGGTTTAGTGCGCGAGCAGTACTTC	CATSRAGLVREQYF	TRBV15	NA	NA	TRBJ2-7
TGTGCCAGCAGGGGGGGGGGGTCGAGAAACATTCAGTACTTC	CASRGGGSRNIQYF	TRBV12-3/TRBV12-4	many	TRBD2	TRBJ2-4
TGTGCCAGCAGCCCCCCGGTCTCTAACACCGGGGAGCTGTTTTTT	CASSPPVSNTGELFF	TRBV11-2	many	NA	TRBJ2-2
TGCAGTGCTCACCGACGAGAGACCCAGTACTTC	CSAHRRETQYF	TRBV20-1	many	NA	TRBJ2-5
TGTGCCAGCAGACGGACTAGCGGGATCGCCGGGGAGCTGTTTTTT	CASRRTSGIAGELFF	TRBV28	many	TRBD2	TRBJ2-2
TGTGCCAGCAGGGCGGGACAGGCGAATTCACCCCTCCACTTT	CASRAGQANSPLHF	TRBV6-1	many	TRBD1	TRBJ1-6
TGTGCCAGCAGCCAATTACCGGGACAGGGGAACTATGGCTACACCTTC	CASSQLPGQGNYGYTF	TRBV28	NA	TRBD1	TRBJ1-2
TGTGCCAGCAGTTATAGGGTCAATCAGCCCCAGCATTTT	CASSYRVNQPQHF	TRBV6-2/TRBV6-3	few	NA	TRBJ1-5
TGCAGCCGTGGAGCCACGACAGGGGGCAAAGAGACCCAGTACTTC	CSRGATTGGKETQYF	TRBV20-1	NA	TRBD1	TRBJ2-5
TGTGCCAGCAGACCTGGACAGATAGAGACCCAGTACTTC	CASRPGQIETQYF	TRBV6-5	many	NA	TRBJ2-5
TGTGCCAGCACCCTCACGGGGGGCGGAGAGGAAAAACTGTTTTTT	CASTLTGGGEEKLFF	TRBV28	many	NA	TRBJ1-4
TGTGCCAGCAGCTTGCAGGGGGCGGTCACCGGGGAGCTGTTTTTT	CASSLQGAVTGELFF	TRBV7-9	NA	TRBD1	TRBJ2-2
TGTGCCTGGAGACAGGGGGCCAAAAACATTCAGTACTTC	CAWRQGAKNIQYF	TRBV30	many	TRBD1	TRBJ2-4
TGTGCCAGTAGTTTACTGATCTCTGGAAACACCATATATTTT	CASSLLISGNTIYF	TRBV19	few	NA	TRBJ1-3
TGTGCCAGCAGTGTCTCGAGCCGAAGGGAAGCTTTCTTT	CASSVSSRREAFF	TRBV28	many	NA	TRBJ1-1
TGCGCCAGCAGCTTCGGCGGGTCACTATCCTACGAGCAGTACTTC	CASSFGGSLSYEQYF	TRBV5-1	many	NA	TRBJ2-7
TGTGCCAGCAGAATACAGAGGGACACCGGGGAGCTGTTTTTT	CASRIQRDTGELFF	TRBV6-2/TRBV6-3	many	NA	TRBJ2-2
TGCAGTGCTAGAGAGAGCCACTCCTACGAGCAGTACTTC	CSARESHSYEQYF	TRBV20-1	few	NA	TRBJ2-7
TGTGCCAGCAGCCCCCCCGGGGGGCTGAAAGATACGCAGTATTTT	CASSPPGGLKDTQYF	TRBV3-1	few	NA	TRBJ2-3
TGTGCCAGCAGTTTCCAGTATCAAAACATTCAGTACTTC	CASSFQYQNIQYF	TRBV28	many	NA	TRBJ2-4
TGTGCCAGCAGCTTGCGGGGGGAGGGGAGGAATGAGCAGTTCTTC	CASSLRGEGRNEQFF	TRBV5-5	NA	TRBD2	TRBJ2-1